Shown below are 10 T cell receptor beta chains from a single sample sequenced in a study of OX40 agonist ivuxolimab in advanced cancers. TCRdb keeps only in-frame clones here, not all; method: immunoSEQ multiplex PCR. The sample gives tens of thousands of clones, about nine tenths of which show up once; around 3.3% is in the top ten. The source was CD4+ or CD8+ T cells sorted from blood, collected in a trial of the OX40 agonist ivuxolimab. The receptors were gathered from an adult with an advanced solid tumor such as melanoma, head and neck, liver or kidney cancer.

The sample holds one count of this clone. The DNA of the CDR3 is TGTGCCAGTACCAGCAGGACAGGTCCTGGCAATCAGCCCCAGCATTTT. This gives the protein CASTSRTGPGNQPQHF. The chain joins TRBV19 to TRBJ1-5, with 7 bases that match TRBD1. The CDR3 sequence is 16 residues long. Germline V gives CDR1 LNHDA, CDR2 SQIVND (reference sequence). The junction had 11 bases not matched to a gene; V was cut back by 7 bases and J by 2 bases.

The genes are TRBV6-5 and TRBJ1-1; D gene ambiguous. V lost 2 bases and J lost 7, with 11 bases in between. Per the germline V gene, CDR1 is MNHEY and CDR2 is SVGAGI. The CDR3 has 13 residues. For the CDR3, the DNA is TGTGCCAGCAGTTACCTCGCAGGTGGTGAAGCTTTCTTT. Amino acids: CASSYLAGGEAFF.

The rearrangement links TRBV19 to TRBJ1-4; 7 bases fit TRBD1. The CDR3 contains 16 residues. CDR1 is LNHDA and CDR2 is SQIVND in the germline V gene (reference sequence). With 5 bases clipped from V and 0 bases from J, the junction kept 6 bases outside the gene matches. The CDR3 coding sequence is TGTGCCAGTAGTTGGGGACAGACCACAACTAATGAAAAACTGTTTTTT. This codes for CASSWGQTTTNEKLFF.

This chain connects TRBV28 to TRBJ1-1; perhaps TRBD1 as D (6 bases). Trimming left V 2 bases short and J 7 bases short, with 8 bases between. Germline CDR1 MDHEN, CDR2 SYDVKM. The CDR3 runs 12 residues. CDR3 nucleotide sequence: TGTGCCAGCAGTTTACTACAGGGTGAAGCTTTCTTT. It translates to CASSLLQGEAFF.

The chain links TRBV19 to TRBJ2-1; tentatively, D is TRBD2 (5 bases). With 5 bases removed from V and 0 bases from J, the gap between germline ends came to 14 bases. The V gene's germline CDR1 is LNHDA and CDR2 SQIVND (reference sequence). This CDR3 is 16 amino acids long. CDR3 in amino acids: CASSPNLASSYNEQFF. The CDR3 DNA is TGTGCCAGTAGTCCTAATTTAGCGAGCTCCTACAATGAGCAGTTCTTC.

The chain carries TRBV28 and TRBJ2-7; a possible D gene is TRBD2 (6 bases). Looked up from germline, CDR1 is MDHEN and CDR2 is SYDVKM. The CDR3 runs to 12 residues. With 4 bases removed from V and 10 bases from J, the gap between germline ends came to 14 bases. The chain's CDR3 is CASSSGPGVQYF. CDR3 bases: TGTGCCAGCAGTTCCGGACCGGGGGTCCAGTACTTC.

This clone has just one count. The CDR3 sequence is CASSLQSKSYNEQFF. The CDR3 nucleotides are TGTGCCAGCAGCTTACAGTCAAAAAGCTACAATGAGCAGTTCTTC. The chain recombines TRBV7-6 with TRBJ2-1; D gene unclear. This CDR3 contains 15 residues. V was pared by 2 bases and J by 3 bases, with 11 bases between. CDR1 SGHVS and CDR2 FNYEAQ come from the germline V gene.

The chain couples TRBV9 to TRBJ2-7; D may be TRBD1 or TRBD2 (5 bases each). CDR1 SGDLS and CDR2 YYNGEE come from the germline V gene. V was cut by 0 bases and J by 7 bases, with 11 bases left in between. The CDR3 is made up of 13 amino acids. The CDR3 reads CASSVDFWGEQYF. The DNA of the CDR3 is TGTGCCAGCAGCGTAGACTTTTGGGGGGAGCAGTACTTC.

The chain links TRBV15 to TRBJ2-2; a weak D match, TRBD2 (5 bases). Germline loops: CDR1 LNHNV, CDR2 YYDKDF (reference sequence). The CDR3 loop spans 16 amino acids. The V and J ends lost 3 bases and 0 bases respectively, with 11 bases between them. CDR3 coding DNA: TGTGCCACCAGCAGTGGAGGCACCTCGAACACCGGGGAGCTGTTTTTT. Translation gives CATSSGGTSNTGELFF.

The chain recombines TRBV5-1 with TRBJ2-5; 8 bases align to TRBD2. The CDR3 loop spans 16 amino acids. Trimming removed 0 bases from V and 5 bases from J; junction bases left unmatched: 9. CDR1 is SGHRS and CDR2 is YFSETQ in the germline V gene. CDR3 DNA: TGCGCCAGCAGCTTGGCCCAAGCGGGGGAGGTTGAGACCCAGTACTTC. It is translated as CASSLAQAGEVETQYF.